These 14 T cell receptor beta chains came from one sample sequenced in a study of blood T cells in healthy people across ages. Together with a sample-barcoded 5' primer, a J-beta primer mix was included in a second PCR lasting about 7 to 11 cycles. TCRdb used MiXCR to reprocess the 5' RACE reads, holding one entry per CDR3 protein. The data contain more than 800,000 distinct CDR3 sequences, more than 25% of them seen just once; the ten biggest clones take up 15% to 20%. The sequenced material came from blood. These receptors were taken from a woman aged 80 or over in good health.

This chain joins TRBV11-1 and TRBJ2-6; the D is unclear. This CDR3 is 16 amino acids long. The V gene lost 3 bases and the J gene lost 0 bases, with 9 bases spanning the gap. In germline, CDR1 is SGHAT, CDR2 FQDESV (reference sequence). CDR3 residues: CASSLGQHSGANVLTF. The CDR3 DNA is TGTGCCAGCAGCTTGGGTCAGCACTCTGGGGCCAACGTCCTGACTTTC.

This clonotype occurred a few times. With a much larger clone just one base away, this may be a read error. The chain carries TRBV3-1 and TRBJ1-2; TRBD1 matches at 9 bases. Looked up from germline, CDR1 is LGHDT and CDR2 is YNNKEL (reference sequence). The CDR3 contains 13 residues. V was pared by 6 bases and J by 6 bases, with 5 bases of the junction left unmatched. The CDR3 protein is CASRSGQGNGYTF. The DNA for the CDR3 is TGTGCCAGCAGGTCGGGACAGGGCAATGGCTACACCTTC.

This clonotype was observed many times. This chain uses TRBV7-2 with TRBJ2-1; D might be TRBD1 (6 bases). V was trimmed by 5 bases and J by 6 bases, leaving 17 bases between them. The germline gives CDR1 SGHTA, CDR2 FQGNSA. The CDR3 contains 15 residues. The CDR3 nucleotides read TGTGCCAGCAGCACCCTTAGGACAGCTAGCAATGAGCAGTTCTTC. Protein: CASSTLRTASNEQFF.

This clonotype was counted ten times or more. CDR3 DNA sequence: TGTGCCAGCAGCCCCTTGGGGGGGATATATGGCTACACCTTC. Protein sequence: CASSPLGGIYGYTF. The V and J genes are TRBV7-9 and TRBJ1-2; possible D gene TRBD1, 5 bases. The germline gives CDR1 SEHNR, CDR2 FQNEAQ (reference sequence). With 5 bases removed from V and 5 bases from J, the gap between germline ends came to 15 bases. The length of the CDR3 is 14 residues.

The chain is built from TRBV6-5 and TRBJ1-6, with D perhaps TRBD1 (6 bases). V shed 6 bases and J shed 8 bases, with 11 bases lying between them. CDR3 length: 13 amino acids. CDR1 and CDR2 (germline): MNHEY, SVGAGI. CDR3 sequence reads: CASRTGKYSPLHF. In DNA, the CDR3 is TGTGCCAGCAGAACAGGGAAGTATTCACCCCTCCACTTT.

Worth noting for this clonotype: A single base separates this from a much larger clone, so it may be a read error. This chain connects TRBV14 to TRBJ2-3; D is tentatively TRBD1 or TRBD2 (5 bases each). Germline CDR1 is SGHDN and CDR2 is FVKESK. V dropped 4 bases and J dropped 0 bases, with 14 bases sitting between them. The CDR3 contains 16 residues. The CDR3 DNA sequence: TGTGCCAGCAGCCCCGGTGAGAGGGGAAGCACAGATACGCAGTATTTT. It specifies CASSPGERGSTDTQYF. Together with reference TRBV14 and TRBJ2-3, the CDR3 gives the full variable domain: EAGVTQFPSHSVIEKGQTVTLRCDPISGHDNLYWYRRVMGKEIKFLLHFVKESKQDESGMPNNRFLAERTGGTYSTLKVQPAELEDSGVYFCASSPGERGSTDTQYFGPGTRLTVL.

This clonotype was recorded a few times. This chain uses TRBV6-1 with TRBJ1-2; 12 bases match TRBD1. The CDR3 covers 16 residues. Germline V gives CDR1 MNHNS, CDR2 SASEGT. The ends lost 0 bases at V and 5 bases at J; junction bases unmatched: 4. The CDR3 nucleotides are TGTGCCAGCAGTGAAGCCGGGACAGGGGGCGATTATGGCTACACCTTC. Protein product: CASSEAGTGGDYGYTF.

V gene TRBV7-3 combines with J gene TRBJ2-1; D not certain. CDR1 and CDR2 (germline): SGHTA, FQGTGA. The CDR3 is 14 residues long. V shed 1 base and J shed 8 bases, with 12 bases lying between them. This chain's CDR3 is CASSLKGLLDEQFF. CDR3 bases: TGTGCCAGCAGCTTAAAGGGCCTCCTTGATGAGCAGTTCTTC.

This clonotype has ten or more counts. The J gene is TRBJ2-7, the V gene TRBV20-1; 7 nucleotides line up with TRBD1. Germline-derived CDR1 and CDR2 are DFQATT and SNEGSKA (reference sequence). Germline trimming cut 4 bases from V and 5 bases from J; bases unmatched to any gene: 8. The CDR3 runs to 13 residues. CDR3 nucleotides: TGCAGTGCTACACAGGGGATTTTGGACGAGCAGTACTTC. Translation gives CSATQGILDEQYF.

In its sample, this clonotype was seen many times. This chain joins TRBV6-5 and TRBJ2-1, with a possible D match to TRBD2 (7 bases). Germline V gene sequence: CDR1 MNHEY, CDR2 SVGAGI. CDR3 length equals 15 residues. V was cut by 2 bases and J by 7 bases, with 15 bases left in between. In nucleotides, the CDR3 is TGTGCCAGCAGTTACAGGGGGGGGGCCAGAAATGAGCAGTTCTTC. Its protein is CASSYRGGARNEQFF.

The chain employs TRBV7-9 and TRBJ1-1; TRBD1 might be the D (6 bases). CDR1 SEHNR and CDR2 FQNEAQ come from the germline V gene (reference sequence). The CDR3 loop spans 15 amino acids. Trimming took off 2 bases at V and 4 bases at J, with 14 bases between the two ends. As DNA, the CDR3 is TGTGCCAGCAGCTTAATGGGGGGGCTAGGCACTGAAGCTTTCTTT. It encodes CASSLMGGLGTEAFF.

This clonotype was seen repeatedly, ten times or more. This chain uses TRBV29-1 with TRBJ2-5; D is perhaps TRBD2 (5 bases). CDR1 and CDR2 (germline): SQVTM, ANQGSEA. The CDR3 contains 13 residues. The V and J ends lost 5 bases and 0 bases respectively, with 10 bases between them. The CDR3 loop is CSVRRSNQETQYF. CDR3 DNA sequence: TGCAGCGTTAGGAGGTCGAACCAAGAGACCCAGTACTTC. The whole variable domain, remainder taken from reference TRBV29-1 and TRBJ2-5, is SAVISQKPSRDICQRGTSLTIQCQVDSQVTMMFWYRQQPGQSLTLIATANQGSEATYESGFVIDKFPISRPNLTFSTLTVSNMSPEDSSIYLCSVRRSNQETQYFGPGTRLLVL.

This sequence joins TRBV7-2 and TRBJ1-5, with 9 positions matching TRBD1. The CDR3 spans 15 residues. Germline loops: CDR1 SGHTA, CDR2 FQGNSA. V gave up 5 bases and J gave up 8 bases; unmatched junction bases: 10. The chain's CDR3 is CASSEGQGGREPQHF. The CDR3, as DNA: TGTGCCAGCAGCGAGGGACAGGGAGGTCGAGAGCCCCAGCATTTT.

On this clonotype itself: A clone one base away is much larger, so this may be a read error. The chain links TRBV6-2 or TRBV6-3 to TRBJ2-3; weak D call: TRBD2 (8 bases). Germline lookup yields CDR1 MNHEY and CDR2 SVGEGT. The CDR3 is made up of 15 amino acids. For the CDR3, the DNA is TGTGCCAGCAGATCCGGGGGGGCCGGGACAGATGCGCAGTATTTT. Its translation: CASRSGGAGTDAQYF.